What follows are 10 T cell receptor beta chains derived from one specimen sequenced in a study of shared clonotypes between healthy human individuals. The data were produced by immunoSEQ multiplex PCR, yet TCRdb's version contains in-frame clones alone and is incomplete. The repertoire holds around 2.1 million clones, with nearly 97% as singletons. Sequences were obtained from naive CD4+ T cells sorted from blood. Subset reported: CD45RA+ positively selected. The receptors derive from a man aged 18 to 35 in good health.

The chain employs TRBV5-1 and TRBJ2-7; 11 nucleotides agree with TRBD1. The germline V gene has CDR1 SGHRS and CDR2 YFSETQ. The junction had 8 bases not matched to a gene; V was cut back by 4 bases and J by 2 bases. This CDR3 has 16 amino acids. Written as DNA, the CDR3 is TGCGCCAGCAGCCCACGGACAGGGGGCCCTACCTACGAGCAGTACTTC. It is translated as CASSPRTGGPTYEQYF.

The chain carries TRBV27 and TRBJ1-4, with D uncertain. The V and J ends lost 5 bases and 0 bases respectively, with 7 bases between them. This CDR3 is built from 14 residues. Germline V gives CDR1 MNHEY, CDR2 SMNVEV (reference sequence). CDR3 bases: TGTGCCAGCAGTGCGAGGGCAACTAATGAAAAACTGTTTTTT. Amino acid sequence: CASSARATNEKLFF.

The chain combines TRBV11-3 with TRBJ2-1, with 7 bases that match TRBD2. V lost 2 bases to trimming and J lost 1 base; unmatched junction nucleotides: 5. Germline V gene data show CDR1 as SGHNT and CDR2 as YENEEA. The CDR3 is 16 residues long. CDR3 sequence: CASSLISGGSYNEQFF. Here the CDR3 DNA reads TGTGCCAGCAGCTTAATTTCGGGGGGTTCCTACAATGAGCAGTTCTTC.

The V gene is TRBV7-3, the J gene TRBJ2-3; D gene ambiguous. V shed 0 bases and J shed 4 bases, with 5 bases lying between them. CDR1 is SGHTA and CDR2 is FQGTGA in the germline V gene. The CDR3 spans 13 residues. The DNA for the CDR3 is TGTGCCAGCAGCTTAACGGCGGCAGATACGCAGTATTTT. It specifies CASSLTAADTQYF.

This chain joins TRBV30 and TRBJ2-7; a weak D match, TRBD1 (5 bases). CDR3 length equals 13 residues. From germline, CDR1 is GTSNPN and CDR2 SVGIG (reference sequence). The V end lost 4 bases, the J end lost 6 bases, and 16 bases lay between the germline ends. The CDR3 DNA is TGTGCCTGGACAATAGACAGACGCGTCGAGCAGTACTTC. This codes for CAWTIDRRVEQYF.

In its sample, this clone was seen once. This chain links TRBV11-2 with TRBJ2-4; D is undetermined. Between the trimmed V and J ends, which lost 2 bases and 2 bases, there was a span of 16 bases. The CDR3 extends over 17 amino acids. Germline CDR1 and CDR2: SGHAT and FQNNGV. The CDR3 coding sequence is TGTGCCAGCAGCTTAATCTTCCCACTGCCCCCCAAAAACATTCAGTACTTC. This translates into CASSLIFPLPPKNIQYF.

The J gene is TRBJ1-4, the V gene TRBV2; 7 nucleotides agree with TRBD1. CDR3 length: 14 amino acids. Germline CDR1 and CDR2: SNHLY and FYNNEI. V gave up 9 bases and J gave up 4 bases; unmatched junction bases: 8. The CDR3 nucleotides are TGTGCCAGTTACCGGGACAGAGATAATGAAAAACTGTTTTTT. Translating it yields CASYRDRDNEKLFF.

V is TRBV25-1 and J is TRBJ1-1; D gene unclear. The length of the CDR3 is 15 residues. Germline V gene lookup returns CDR1 MGHDK and CDR2 SYGVNS. V lost 1 base and J 6 bases, leaving 15 bases between the germline ends. CDR3 in DNA: TGTGCCAGCAGTGAATCCGACTCCGGCGGGTCTGAAGCTTTCTTT. Translation: CASSESDSGGSEAFF.

The chain links TRBV6-1 to TRBJ1-3; 7 nucleotides match TRBD1. V shed 5 bases and J 4 bases; nucleotides not matched to a gene: 5. The CDR3 covers 14 residues. Germline V gene data show CDR1 as MNHNS and CDR2 as SASEGT. CDR3 sequence reads: CASSQDRVGNTIYF. DNA of the CDR3: TGTGCCAGCAGTCAAGACAGGGTGGGAAACACCATATATTTT.

The J gene is TRBJ2-3, the V gene TRBV25-1; the D is unclear. The CDR3 is 14 residues long. Trimming removed 5 bases from V and 1 base from J, with 10 bases in between. Germline CDR1 is MGHDK and CDR2 is SYGVNS. This CDR3 is CASSIAPRTDTQYF. CDR3 bases: TGTGCCAGCAGTATAGCCCCTCGCACAGATACGCAGTATTTT.